The next 13 T cell receptor beta chains were all read from a single sample in a study of T cells in Graves' hyperthyroidism and ophthalmopathy. Amplification of TCR beta CDR3 regions used RNA as the template. HTBI primers were used for first-round RT-PCR of the TCR CDR3. Via MiXCR, TCRdb re-called the multiplex PCR reads, giving one row per CDR3 protein. Here the sample spans about 500,000 distinct CDR3 sequences, about a sixth being singletons. Sequenced: blood. Receptors originate from a woman under 30 with Graves' hyperthyroidism.

With respect to this clonotype: Just one base apart from a much larger clone, this may be a read error. This chain connects TRBV7-2 to TRBJ2-7; tentative D call: TRBD2 (5 bases). Germline V CDR1 and CDR2: SGHTA, FQGNSA. The CDR3 is 15 residues long. DNA for the CDR3: TGTGCCAGCAGCTTAGAGGCCACGGGGTACCACGAGCGGTACTTC. This codes for CASSLEATGYHERYF.

The rearrangement links TRBV7-2 to TRBJ2-1; 12 nucleotides agree with TRBD2. The CDR3 runs to 16 residues. Germline assignment: CDR1 SGHTA and CDR2 FQGNSA. V was clipped by 5 bases and J by 10 bases; unmatched bases: 12. The CDR3: CASSHSGLAGSEEQFF. DNA for the CDR3: TGTGCCAGCAGCCATTCCGGACTAGCGGGGAGCGAAGAGCAGTTCTTC.

This clonotype was picked up many times. This sequence joins TRBV20-1 and TRBJ2-7; TRBD2 matches 8 bases. This CDR3 region has 14 residues. Germline assignment: CDR1 DFQATT and CDR2 SNEGSKA (reference sequence). Trimming at V came to 3 bases and at J to 2 bases, leaving 6 bases not matched to a gene. CDR3 loop: CSARSGGGTYEQYF. CDR3 DNA: TGCAGTGCTAGGTCTGGCGGGGGGACCTACGAGCAGTACTTC.

This clonotype was seen once. V gene TRBV4-1 combines with J gene TRBJ1-6, with D uncertain. The length of the CDR3 is 12 residues. CDR1 and CDR2 from the germline V gene are MGHRA and YSYEKL. The V end lost 1 base, the J end lost 10 bases, and 5 bases lay between the germline ends. The CDR3 DNA reads as TGCGCCAGCAGCCAAGGATACTCACCCCTCCACTTT. Protein: CASSQGYSPLHF.

In this sample, this clonotype turned up many times. This chain joins TRBV7-2 and TRBJ1-1, with 7 bases lining up with TRBD1. Germline V gives CDR1 SGHTA, CDR2 FQGNSA. CDR3 length: 15 amino acids. The V gene end was trimmed by 4 bases and the J gene end by 4 bases; junction bases not matched to a gene: 9. The CDR3 nucleotides are TGTGCCAGCAGCTCGAGGACAGGATTTACCACTGAAGCTTTCTTT. Translated, it gives CASSSRTGFTTEAFF.

The rearrangement links TRBV6-9 to TRBJ2-5; 11 bases line up with TRBD2. J gave up 5 bases and V 4 bases, and 3 bases lay outside the gene matches. This CDR3 is built from 14 residues. CDR1 is MNHGY, CDR2 SVAAGI, per germline. CDR3 residues: CASSSTSGEETQYF. In DNA form, the CDR3 reads TGTGCCAGCAGTTCGACTAGCGGGGAGGAGACCCAGTACTTC.

This clonotype appeared many times. The chain couples TRBV5-1 to TRBJ2-7; the match to TRBD2 covers 9 bases. From germline, CDR1 is SGHRS and CDR2 YFSETQ. The V segment lost 0 bases and the J segment 3 bases; nucleotides outside the gene matches: 7. CDR3 length: 16 amino acids. The CDR3 nucleotides are TGCGCCAGCAGCTTGGGTTCTAGCGGGAATTTCTACGAGCAGTACTTC. Its translation: CASSLGSSGNFYEQYF. Filled out from reference TRBV5-1 and TRBJ2-7, the complete variable domain reads KAGVTQTPRYLIKTRGQQVTLSCSPISGHRSVSWYQQTPGQGLQFLFEYFSETQRNKGNFPGRFSGRQFSNSRSEMNVSTLELGDSALYLCASSLGSSGNFYEQYFGPGTRLTVT.

Points on this clonotype: At one end, the junction sequence differs from germline, possibly due to a read error. This rearrangement joins TRBV3-1 to TRBJ2-7; D gene ambiguous. CDR1 and CDR2 from the germline V gene are LGHDT and YNNKEL (reference sequence). The CDR3 covers 12 residues. The CDR3 sequence is CASGPGAYEQSF. As DNA, the CDR3 is TGTGCCAGCGGCCCTGGCGCTTACGAGCAGTCCTTC.

Only a few counts were recorded for this clonotype. This chain uses TRBV4-1 with TRBJ1-3, with TRBD1 identical over 7 bases. This CDR3 is built from 16 residues. Germline values: CDR1 MGHRA, CDR2 YSYEKL. The V segment lost 3 bases and the J segment 3 bases; nucleotides outside the gene matches: 8. The CDR3, as DNA: TGCGCCAGCAGCCATACAGGGGAGAGAGATGGAAACACCATATATTTT. Translating gives CASSHTGERDGNTIYF.

Ten or more counts support this clonotype. The rearrangement uses TRBV24-1 and TRBJ2-1; D unclear. V lost 5 bases and J 10 bases, leaving 8 bases between the germline ends. Germline CDR1 is KGHDR and CDR2 is SFDVKD. This CDR3 is built from 11 residues. DNA for the CDR3: TGTGCCACCAGTGTAGCCGCGGAGCAGTTCTTC. Translating gives CATSVAAEQFF.

The chain combines TRBV12-5 with TRBJ1-1; D ambiguous. The length of the CDR3 is 16 residues. Deletions cut 2 bases from V and 0 bases from J, with 13 bases between. Germline CDR1 and CDR2: LGHNT and FRNRAP. The CDR3 protein is CASGLKAGPLNTEAFF. The CDR3 DNA reads TGTGCTAGTGGTTTGAAGGCGGGTCCGTTGAACACTGAAGCTTTCTTT. The full variable domain, in which reference TRBV12-5 and TRBJ1-1 provide the parts outside the CDR3, is DARVTQTPRHKVTEMGQEVTMRCQPILGHNTVFWYRQTMMQGLELLAYFRNRAPLDDSGMPKDRFSAEMPDATLATLKIQPSEPRDSAVYFCASGLKAGPLNTEAFFGQGTRLTVV.

The chain uses TRBV7-9 and TRBJ2-2; 12 bases match TRBD2. From germline, CDR1 is SEHNR and CDR2 FQNEAQ (reference sequence). V trimming: 5 bases; J trimming: 4 bases; junction bases outside the gene matches: 8. This CDR3 contains 17 residues. CDR3 bases: TGTGCCAGCAGCCCCCCCGGACTAGCGGGACCCACCGGGGAGCTGTTTTTT. Its translation: CASSPPGLAGPTGELFF.

The chain has TRBV7-2 and TRBJ2-7; D is perhaps TRBD1 (5 bases). V was trimmed by 5 bases and J by 8 bases, leaving 16 bases between them. The CDR3 sequence is 13 residues long. The germline V gene has CDR1 SGHTA and CDR2 FQGNSA. DNA of the CDR3: TGTGCCAGCAGCCCTAGGGGTCCGGAGAAGCAGTACTTC. It codes for CASSPRGPEKQYF.